This T cell receptor (beta chain) was sequenced during a study of T-cell reconstitution after alpha-beta-depleted transplantation in children. Regarding the study as a whole: Expanded graft clones numbering several hundred reportedly gave rise to alpha-beta T cells about two months after transplant.

CDR1 is MGHRA and CDR2 is YSYEKL in the germline V gene. This CDR3 contains 14 residues. The J segment lost 7 bases and the V segment lost 4 bases, leaving 3 bases of the junction unmatched. It was with unique molecular identifiers that the TCRbeta library was prepared. A single record per CDR3 protein comes from TCRdb applying MiXCR to the PCR reads. The table records 700,000 to 950,000 distinct CDR3 sequences, roughly 15% of them present only once. This clonotype was detected many times. Its target is not known. The input for sequencing was PBMCs, mostly from graft donor cells, taken 360 days after TCRalphabeta/CD19-depleted stem cell transplant. V and J are TRBV4-1 and TRBJ2-1, with TRBD2 matching 11 bases. The sequence came from a male patient between 5 and 17 years old who had a stem cell transplant for acute lymphoblastic leukemia, so the T cells may come from the graft donor. The chain's CDR3 is CASSLWTSGNEQFF. CDR3 DNA sequence: TGCGCCAGCAGCCTGTGGACTAGCGGGAATGAGCAGTTCTTC.